The entry that follows covers one TCR beta chain sequence. What it binds is not known. The data were taken from a study of graft-versus-host responses after intestinal transplantation. This CDR3 has 15 amino acids. In germline, CDR1 is MDHEN, CDR2 SYDVKM. Deletions cut 2 bases from V and 0 bases from J, with 8 bases between. Using immunoSEQ multiplex PCR, the repertoire was profiled, and TCRdb retains in-frame clones only, with some absent. The sample lists under 95,000 clones; about 85% were seen once. Sequenced here: unstimulated CD4+ T cells sorted from spleen or lymph node cells, sampled before transplant. This clonotype was obtained from a human donor who was the organ donor for an intestinal transplant. The chain couples TRBV28 to TRBJ1-3; possible D gene TRBD1, 5 bases. In DNA form, the CDR3 reads TGTGCCAGCAGTTTACCAGGGTCCTCTGGAAACACCATATATTTT. It specifies CASSLPGSSGNTIYF.